The next 30 T cell receptor beta chains were all read from a single sample in a study of blood T cells in healthy people across ages. A second PCR, run for about 7 to 11 cycles, used a sample-barcoded 5' primer plus a J-beta primer mix. MiXCR, applied by TCRdb to the 5' RACE reads, yields one record per CDR3 protein. The repertoire holds around 800,000 distinct CDR3 sequences, with more than 40% as singletons. The sequencing sample was made of blood. Every receptor here comes from a man aged 55 to 69 in good health.

This rearrangement joins TRBV20-1 to TRBJ2-1; TRBD2 matches 10 bases. With 0 bases clipped from V and 6 bases from J, the junction kept 8 bases outside the gene matches. The CDR3 is made up of 16 amino acids. Germline CDR1 DFQATT, CDR2 SNEGSKA (reference sequence). The CDR3 DNA follows: TGCAGTGCTAGAGACACCACTAGCGGGGCAGCCAATGAGCAGTTCTTC. Its translation is CSARDTTSGAANEQFF.

The chain links TRBV14 to TRBJ2-1; D gene ambiguous. Trimming pared 6 bases from V and 7 bases from J, leaving 19 bases between. The CDR3 totals 15 residues. Germline V CDR1 and CDR2: SGHDN, FVKESK. Written as DNA, the CDR3 is TGTGCCAGCAGTCGACCGGAGTTTCTCCCGAATGAGCAGTTCTTC. Protein product: CASSRPEFLPNEQFF.

This clonotype has only one observation. This rearrangement joins TRBV12-3 or TRBV12-4 to TRBJ2-7, with 10 bases matching TRBD2. The CDR3 is 14 amino acids. J lost 6 bases, V lost 6 bases, and 8 bases had no gene match. The CDR3 is CASRRSGGPPEQYF. CDR3 in DNA: TGTGCCAGCAGACGTAGCGGGGGGCCCCCCGAGCAGTACTTC.

This clonotype was detected only a few times. CDR3 nucleotides: TGTGCCAGCAGCCCGACCGGAGTCTATGGCTACACCTTC. It translates to CASSPTGVYGYTF. The chain carries TRBV6-5 and TRBJ1-2; D call uncertain. Germline loops: CDR1 MNHEY, CDR2 SVGAGI. The CDR3 runs 13 residues. Trimming removed 6 bases from V and 4 bases from J, with 12 bases in between.

This chain joins TRBV28 and TRBJ1-2; D is unresolved. This CDR3 is built from 12 residues. CDR1 and CDR2 (germline): MDHEN, SYDVKM. Trimming removed 3 bases at V and 9 bases at J, with 11 bases between. Here the CDR3 reads CASSFSAGSYTF. The CDR3 DNA is TGTGCCAGCAGTTTTTCGGCGGGTAGCTACACCTTC.

The chain has TRBV6-1 and TRBJ1-6; TRBD1 matches at 8 bases. V was pared by 5 bases and J by 7 bases, with 7 bases of the junction left unmatched. The CDR3 has 15 amino acids. Per germline, CDR1 MNHNS and CDR2 SASEGT. CDR3 DNA: TGTGCCAGCAGTAAGACAGGGGCGGAAAATTCACCCCTCCACTTT. It yields the protein CASSKTGAENSPLHF.

About this clonotype itself: An end of the junction does not agree with germline; a read error may underlie this. This chain links TRBV28 with TRBJ1-2; possible D gene TRBD1, 6 bases. CDR3 length equals 13 residues. From germline, CDR1 is MDHEN and CDR2 SYDVKM. The CDR3 DNA sequence: TGTGCCAGCGGGGATAAACAGGGAAGCGGCTTCACCTTC. It translates to CASGDKQGSGFTF.

The V and J genes are TRBV12-3 or TRBV12-4 and TRBJ2-5, with 13 bases that match TRBD2. The J segment lost 11 bases and the V segment lost 3 bases, leaving 12 bases of the junction unmatched. This CDR3 has 16 amino acids. In DNA form, the CDR3 reads TGTGCCAGCAGTTTTCAACTAGCGGGGGGGCCTAGTGAGCAGTACTTC. Its translation: CASSFQLAGGPSEQYF.

This sequence joins TRBV10-3 and TRBJ2-4, with TRBD1 as a possible D gene (6 bases). Judging by the DNA end, TRBJ2-7 fits better; the J call may be wrong. Germline V lookup: CDR1 ENHRY, CDR2 SYGVKD. This CDR3 has 13 residues. In DNA, the CDR3 is TGTGCCATCAGTGGGGACACTCACTACGAGCAGTACTTC. It translates to CAISGDTHYEQYF.

The chain couples TRBV3-1 to TRBJ1-6; D is possibly TRBD1 (5 bases). V shed 5 bases and J shed 8 bases, with 19 bases lying between them. The V gene's germline CDR1 is LGHDT and CDR2 YNNKEL (reference sequence). This CDR3 has 16 residues. CDR3 nucleotides: TGTGCCAGCAGCTCGCGGGGACGGGACGTGTATTCACCCCTCCACTTT. Amino acid sequence: CASSSRGRDVYSPLHF.

The rearrangement joins TRBV5-1 to TRBJ1-2; 12 bases agree with TRBD1. This CDR3 spans 17 amino acids. The V gene end was trimmed by 4 bases and the J gene end by 7 bases; junction bases not matched to a gene: 14. Germline CDR1 is SGHRS and CDR2 is YFSETQ. The CDR3 bases are TGCGCCAGCAGCCCGGGACAGGGGGCGAAACTCCCCTGTGGCTACACCTTC. Translating it yields CASSPGQGAKLPCGYTF.

CDR3 in DNA: TGTGCCAGCAGCTGGGGAGCAGCCTCGAATTCACCCCTCCACTTT. Amino acid sequence: CASSWGAASNSPLHF. The chain links TRBV7-9 to TRBJ1-6, with D uncertain. The CDR3 consists of 15 residues. Trimming took 4 bases from V and 7 from J, leaving 14 bases between them. Germline CDR1 is SEHNR and CDR2 is FQNEAQ (reference sequence).

This clonotype was seen once. CDR3 DNA sequence: TGCGCCAGCAGCCAAGGTCGGGGGACCTCCTACAATGAGCAGTTCTTC. Residues: CASSQGRGTSYNEQFF. This chain joins TRBV4-3 and TRBJ2-1; D possibly corresponds to TRBD2 (6 bases). Trimming removed 1 base at V and 0 bases at J, with 10 bases between. Germline V gene data show CDR1 as LGHNA and CDR2 as YSLEER. The CDR3 runs 16 residues.

The rearrangement uses TRBV11-3 and TRBJ2-5; 12 bases line up with TRBD1. This CDR3 spans 13 amino acids. With 5 bases clipped from V and 11 bases from J, the junction kept 6 bases outside the gene matches. Germline V gene lookup returns CDR1 SGHNT and CDR2 YENEEA. CDR3 nucleotides: TGTGCCAGCAGCGTGGGACAGGGGGCTCAGCAGTACTTC. It is translated as CASSVGQGAQQYF.

This clonotype was seen at least ten times. With a much larger clone just one base away, this may be a read error. V and J are TRBV7-9 and TRBJ1-2, with D hard to call. Germline loops: CDR1 SEHNR, CDR2 FQNEAQ (reference sequence). This CDR3 has 12 residues. The CDR3 sequence: CSSSLERNGYTF. The DNA of the CDR3 is TGTTCCAGCAGCTTAGAACGGAATGGCTACACCTTC.

This clonotype was found many times. The J gene is TRBJ2-1, the V gene TRBV24-1; D could derive from TRBD1 or TRBD2 (6 bases each). V was trimmed by 4 bases and J by 9 bases, leaving 18 bases between them. CDR1 is KGHDR, CDR2 SFDVKD, per germline. The length of the CDR3 is 15 residues. CDR3 residues: CATSESPGGLSEQFF. CDR3 bases: TGTGCCACCAGTGAGTCCCCCGGGGGCTTGAGTGAGCAGTTCTTC.

The chain combines TRBV6-4 with TRBJ2-6; TRBD1 might be the D (6 bases). Germline CDR1 and CDR2: MRHNA and SNTAGT. The CDR3 is 22 residues long. Between the trimmed V and J ends, which lost 8 bases and 1 base, there was a span of 33 bases. The CDR3 here is CASRIRVTGTPRWGSGANVLTF. CDR3 bases: TGTGCCAGCCGGATCAGAGTCACCGGGACACCTAGATGGGGGTCTGGGGCCAACGTCCTGACTTTC.

A single count supports this clonotype. The genes are TRBV28 and TRBJ1-2; TRBD1 agrees at 8 bases. The CDR3 extends over 16 amino acids. The germline gives CDR1 MDHEN, CDR2 SYDVKM. The trim removed 5 bases at V and 4 bases at J, leaving 12 bases unmatched. CDR3: CASSSLDRGYAYGYTF. The CDR3, as DNA: TGTGCCAGCAGTAGTTTAGACAGGGGCTATGCCTATGGCTACACCTTC.

This clonotype appeared a few times. The chain combines TRBV7-9 with TRBJ2-7, with TRBD2 matching 11 bases. Germline loops: CDR1 SEHNR, CDR2 FQNEAQ (reference sequence). The CDR3 length is 18 residues. Unmatched junction bases numbered 13, after V lost 5 bases and J lost 1 base. CDR3 in amino acids: CASSPGTSGHTPSYEQYF. CDR3 in DNA: TGTGCCAGCAGCCCTGGGACTAGCGGACACACCCCGTCCTACGAGCAGTACTTC.

This clonotype showed up just once. V and J are TRBV28 and TRBJ2-1, with 7 bases fitting TRBD1. Germline V gives CDR1 MDHEN, CDR2 SYDVKM. V was pared by 6 bases and J by 4 bases, with 3 bases of the junction left unmatched. This CDR3 comprises 13 residues. CDR3 nucleotides: TGTGCCAGCAGGACAGGGTCATACAATGAGCAGTTCTTC. It codes for CASRTGSYNEQFF.

This clonotype appeared a few times. V usage is TRBV12-5 and J usage is TRBJ2-7; D is uncertain. CDR1 and CDR2 from the germline V gene are LGHNT and FRNRAP. The V end was cut by 7 bases, the J end by 2 bases, with 6 bases between. CDR3 length: 11 amino acids. CDR3 in DNA: TGTGCTAGTGCCCAACCCTACGAGCAGTACTTC. Translating it yields CASAQPYEQYF. Looking up the rest from reference TRBV12-5 and TRBJ2-7 gives the full variable domain: DARVTQTPRHKVTEMGQEVTMRCQPILGHNTVFWYRQTMMQGLELLAYFRNRAPLDDSGMPKDRFSAEMPDATLATLKIQPSEPRDSAVYFCASAQPYEQYFGPGTRLTVT.

The V and J genes are TRBV7-2 and TRBJ2-3; TRBD2 matches at 13 bases. The V gene's germline CDR1 is SGHTA and CDR2 FQGNSA. With 5 bases clipped from V and 10 bases from J, the junction kept 6 bases outside the gene matches. This CDR3 is 14 amino acids long. The CDR3: CASSLTSGGLSQYF. CDR3 coding DNA: TGTGCCAGCAGCCTGACTAGCGGGGGGCTTTCGCAGTATTTT.

This clonotype turned up a few times. The chain has TRBV12-5 and TRBJ1-5; tentatively, D is TRBD1 (5 bases). Per germline, CDR1 LGHNT and CDR2 FRNRAP. This CDR3 is 14 amino acids long. V was cut by 5 bases and J by 4 bases, with 12 bases left in between. As DNA, the CDR3 is TGTGCTAGTGGTCCCCTTGGGGGAAATCAGCCCCAGCATTTT. Translated, it gives CASGPLGGNQPQHF. Filled out from reference TRBV12-5 and TRBJ1-5, the complete variable domain reads DARVTQTPRHKVTEMGQEVTMRCQPILGHNTVFWYRQTMMQGLELLAYFRNRAPLDDSGMPKDRFSAEMPDATLATLKIQPSEPRDSAVYFCASGPLGGNQPQHFGDGTRLSIL.

The chain recombines TRBV6-2 or TRBV6-3 with TRBJ1-2; D remains ambiguous. Germline V gene lookup returns CDR1 MNHEY and CDR2 SVGEGT. CDR3 size: 11 residues. Deletions cut 5 bases from V and 6 bases from J, with 7 bases between. The CDR3 bases are TGTGCCAGCAGTGCCTGGAATGGCTACACCTTC. Its translation: CASSAWNGYTF.

The table lists this clonotype with a few counts. V is TRBV25-1 and J is TRBJ2-7; a weak D match, TRBD2 (5 bases). Per the germline V gene, CDR1 is MGHDK and CDR2 is SYGVNS. The CDR3 has 16 residues. Trimming pared 5 bases from V and 0 bases from J, leaving 17 bases between. This CDR3 reads CASSSIVEASSYEQYF. In DNA, the CDR3 is TGTGCCAGCAGTTCAATAGTGGAGGCCTCCTCCTACGAGCAGTACTTC.

The CDR3 sequence is CASNRPLGTEAFF. The CDR3 coding sequence is TGTGCCAGCAACCGACCCCTTGGCACTGAAGCTTTCTTT. The V and J genes are TRBV6-2 or TRBV6-3 and TRBJ1-1, with unresolved D. V lost 7 bases and J lost 4, with 13 bases in between. CDR1 and CDR2 (germline): MNHEY, SVGEGT. This CDR3 comprises 13 residues.

V gene TRBV7-2 combines with J gene TRBJ2-3; D is uncertain. The CDR3 loop spans 12 amino acids. With 5 bases removed from V and 4 bases from J, the gap between germline ends came to 7 bases. CDR1 and CDR2 (germline): SGHTA, FQGNSA. Here the CDR3 DNA reads TGTGCCAGCAGCAGACGGCCAGATACGCAGTATTTT. Translating it yields CASSRRPDTQYF.

This clonotype was found a few times. The chain joins TRBV6-1 to TRBJ2-7, with TRBD1 matching 7 bases. Germline lookup yields CDR1 MNHNS and CDR2 SASEGT. V shed 6 bases, J shed 2 bases, and the junction held 7 bases outside the gene matches. The CDR3 runs to 14 residues. CDR3 region: CASRRVQGPYEQYF. The CDR3 DNA reads TGTGCCAGCAGGAGAGTACAGGGGCCCTACGAGCAGTACTTC.

This clonotype occurred a few times. The rearrangement joins TRBV30 to TRBJ2-5; the match to TRBD1 covers 7 bases. This CDR3 comprises 12 residues. Germline V gene sequence: CDR1 GTSNPN, CDR2 SVGIG (reference sequence). J was trimmed by 4 bases and V by 4 bases; bases with no gene match: 3. CDR3 residues: CAWTPGGETQYF. As DNA, the CDR3 is TGTGCCTGGACCCCAGGGGGAGAGACCCAGTACTTC.

The rearrangement joins TRBV15 to TRBJ2-4; the D gene is possibly TRBD2 (7 bases). Germline CDR1 LNHNV, CDR2 YYDKDF (reference sequence). The CDR3 is 16 residues long. V was shortened by 3 bases and J by 0 bases, with 12 bases between the two germline ends. CDR3 amino acids: CATSREGGVAKNIQYF. The CDR3 region has the DNA TGTGCCACCAGCAGGGAGGGGGGGGTAGCCAAAAACATTCAGTACTTC.